The 14 T cell receptor beta chains in this list originate from one sample, sequenced in a study of blood T cell repertoires in COVID-19. Using immunoSEQ multiplex PCR, the repertoire was profiled, and TCRdb retains in-frame clones only, with some absent. Altogether 150,000 to 180,000 clones are present, over 60% being singletons, with the ten largest covering under 2%. The sample was peripheral blood. These receptors were collected from a man older than 75 with acute or convalescent COVID-19.

This chain uses TRBV19 with TRBJ1-4; no firm D call. CDR1 and CDR2 (germline): LNHDA, SQIVND (reference sequence). Deletions cut 3 bases from V and 7 bases from J, with 12 bases between. This CDR3 is 14 amino acids long. The CDR3 DNA follows: TGTGCCAGTAGTATCTGGATTCCGGGTGAAAAACTGTTTTTT. Its protein is CASSIWIPGEKLFF.

The chain carries TRBV5-1 and TRBJ2-2; TRBD1 matches at 8 bases. V shed 2 bases and J 6 bases; nucleotides not matched to a gene: 9. Germline V gives CDR1 SGHRS, CDR2 YFSETQ. The CDR3 spans 16 residues. The CDR3 is CASSFLRQGFAGELFF. The DNA for the CDR3 is TGCGCCAGCAGCTTCCTTCGACAGGGGTTCGCCGGGGAGCTGTTTTTT.

The chain joins TRBV7-2 to TRBJ2-7; a weak D match, TRBD2 (5 bases). V was pared by 5 bases and J by 3 bases, with 11 bases between. CDR1 SGHTA and CDR2 FQGNSA come from the germline V gene. The CDR3 contains 13 residues. CDR3 nucleotide sequence: TGTGCCAGCAGCCCTTACCGGGGCTACGAGCAGTACTTC. Protein product: CASSPYRGYEQYF.

CDR3 in amino acids: CASSLTSTPQETQYF. The CDR3 DNA follows: TGTGCCAGCAGCCTCACTAGTACCCCCCAAGAGACCCAGTACTTC. The V call is TRBV5-4, the J call TRBJ2-5; D is perhaps TRBD2 (5 bases). CDR3 size: 15 residues. The germline CDR1 and CDR2 sequences are SGHNT and YYREEE (reference sequence). V dropped 4 bases and J dropped 1 base, with 14 bases sitting between them.

This rearrangement joins TRBV7-3 to TRBJ1-2; perhaps TRBD1 as D (5 bases). V dropped 5 bases and J dropped 5 bases, with 21 bases sitting between them. The CDR3 contains 16 residues. Per germline, CDR1 SGHTA and CDR2 FQGTGA. The CDR3 sequence: CASSPTPGGGRYGYTF. The DNA of the CDR3 is TGTGCCAGCAGCCCCACCCCGGGGGGAGGTCGATATGGCTACACCTTC.

The rearrangement joins TRBV10-3 to TRBJ1-2; unclear D gene. The CDR3 sequence is 13 residues long. V was cut by 2 bases and J by 4 bases, with 8 bases left in between. CDR1 is ENHRY, CDR2 SYGVKD, per germline. The CDR3 region is CAISEGGSYGYTF. The CDR3 region has the DNA TGTGCCATCAGTGAGGGTGGGAGCTATGGCTACACCTTC.

The CDR3 nucleotides read TGTGCCAGCAGCTTTCGGGCAGGGTGGGAGAACACTGAAGCTTTCTTT. Translating gives CASSFRAGWENTEAFF. This chain uses TRBV7-6 with TRBJ1-1; tentative D call: TRBD1 (5 bases). The germline V and J ends were trimmed by 3 bases and 1 base, with 15 bases remaining between them. The CDR3 has 16 amino acids. CDR1 and CDR2 (germline): SGHVS, FNYEAQ.

The chain is built from TRBV7-2 and TRBJ2-5; tentatively, D is TRBD2 (5 bases). The length of the CDR3 is 15 residues. Germline V gives CDR1 SGHTA, CDR2 FQGNSA. Trimming stripped 1 base from V and 5 bases from J, with 14 bases between. In DNA form, the CDR3 reads TGTGCCAGCAGCTTAGAGGGCGGGCCCCAGGAGACCCAGTACTTC. Residues: CASSLEGGPQETQYF.

The chain links TRBV3-1 (or the pseudogene TRBV3-2) to TRBJ2-7; 7 bases are a match to TRBD1. The junction had 5 bases not matched to a gene; V was cut back by 1 base and J by 5 bases. The CDR3 loop spans 14 amino acids. Germline assignment: CDR1 LGHDT and CDR2 YNNKEL (reference sequence). Here the CDR3 DNA reads TGTGCCAGCAGCCAAGGGACAGGTTCCAACGAGCAGTACTTC. Its protein product is CASSQGTGSNEQYF.

This clone was detected only a few times. This chain joins TRBV10-3 and TRBJ2-1; 12 bases map to TRBD1. V gave up 5 bases and J gave up 6 bases; unmatched junction bases: 2. Germline CDR1 ENHRY, CDR2 SYGVKD. This CDR3 has 14 residues. The DNA of the CDR3 is TGTGCCATCAGTCCGGGACAGGGGGCCAATGAGCAGTTCTTC. Its protein is CAISPGQGANEQFF.

The V and J genes are TRBV7-3 and TRBJ2-3; 9 bases align to TRBD2. The CDR3 is made up of 16 amino acids. Germline values: CDR1 SGHTA, CDR2 FQGTGA. Losses at the gene ends were 4 bases for V and 0 bases for J; bases not matched to a gene: 5. The CDR3 DNA reads as TGTGCCAGCAGCTCGATTAGCGGGGGTAGCACAGATACGCAGTATTTT. As protein: CASSSISGGSTDTQYF.

The chain employs TRBV4-2 and TRBJ1-1, with D unresolved. Germline CDR1 is LGHNA and CDR2 is YNFKEQ. The CDR3 sequence is 15 residues long. The V end lost 0 bases, the J end lost 7 bases, and 15 bases lay between the germline ends. CDR3 sequence (DNA): TGTGCCAGCAGCCAAGATCGGTGGCGGGGTGTTGAAGCTTTCTTT. This gives the protein CASSQDRWRGVEAFF.

This chain uses TRBV15 with TRBJ2-3; tentatively, D is TRBD1 (5 bases). Trimming took off 0 bases at V and 3 bases at J, with 13 bases between the two ends. This CDR3 region has 16 residues. Germline CDR1 LNHNV, CDR2 YYDKDF (reference sequence). CDR3 in amino acids: CATSRDLAGATDTQYF. Here the CDR3 DNA reads TGTGCCACCAGCAGAGATTTGGCTGGGGCGACAGATACGCAGTATTTT.

This clone is a singleton in its sample. V usage is TRBV19 and J usage is TRBJ2-3; 7 nucleotides align to TRBD1. From germline, CDR1 is LNHDA and CDR2 SQIVND (reference sequence). This CDR3 has 14 amino acids. The trim removed 3 bases at V and 3 bases at J, leaving 3 bases unmatched. The CDR3 sequence is CASSMFRGTDTQYF. DNA of the CDR3: TGTGCCAGTAGTATGTTCAGGGGGACAGATACGCAGTATTTT.